Here is one TCR beta chain with its context. Its antigen remains unidentified. This specimen belongs to a study of vaccination and CD4 T cells after COVID-19. About the research overall: Sampling that followed vaccination took place a median about 70 days after dose two, within a range of 14 to 241. Researchers took samples from a few convalescent patients on day 14 and on days 161 to 241 after vaccination. Stimulation used overlapping spike peptides from SARS-CoV-2, HCoV-NL63, HCoV-OC43 and HCoV-229E.

Oncomine TCR Beta short-read sequencing was applied to DNA from cultured CD4+ T cells. TCRdb processed the PCR reads anew with MiXCR; each CDR3 protein has one entry. This repertoire shows some 17,000 distinct CDR3 sequences, around 50% found once; its top ten account for less than 25%. Per germline, CDR1 SNHLY and CDR2 FYNNEI. The ends were cut back, 6 bases at V and 4 bases at J, with 9 bases in the middle. The CDR3 has 12 residues. The time point denotes: late sampling 161 to 241 days after vaccination in a few convalescent patients. Noted treatment: approximately 11-day PBMC culture with coronavirus spike peptide pools or control peptides (ViraFEST assay). The study's findings and limits: Nearly all convalescent vaccine-specific clones, 304 of 307, recognized only SARS-CoV-2 spike.

This TCR came from a human donor who had recovered from COVID-19. Here the sequenced sample was CD4+ T cells from blood, cultured in vitro, taken about 7 months after SARS-CoV-2 vaccination. The gene calls are TRBV2 and TRBJ2-5, with D possibly matching TRBD1 (5 bases). CDR3 nucleotides: TGTGCCAGCAGGACAGAGCGAGAGACCCAGTACTTC. It specifies CASRTERETQYF.